This record covers a single T cell receptor beta chain. This clonotype was recorded at least ten times. What antigen it recognizes has not been identified. One base away there is no much larger clone; base qualities are not given. The sample comes from a study of T-cell reconstitution after alpha-beta-depleted transplantation in children (dated by TCRdb to the mid-2010s). About the investigation overall: The study quantitatively tracked T-cell immune reconstitution after TCRalphabeta/CD19-depleted allogeneic hematopoietic cell transplantation in children using TCR repertoire profiling.

As encoded in the germline V gene, CDR1 is MNHNS while CDR2 is SASEGT. The junction shows trimming of 7 bases on V and 0 bases on J, and the gene matches do not reach 8 bases of it. From its cysteine to its phenylalanine, the CDR3 spans 16 amino acids. The CDR3 DNA has 48 bases and is translated from base 1. The library was produced with PCR. TCRdb shows the sequencer as Illumina HiSeq 2500. Molecular barcoding was employed in the preparation of TCR libraries, with unique molecular identifiers being used to normalize TCRbeta repertoire quantification. The public reads were run again by TCRdb, first through fastp at Q25 and then through MiXCR, and only productive beta chains were kept. Every CDR3 protein is listed once, alongside the most common genes and DNA of its rows. This sample comprises about 240,000 distinct CDR3 sequences, approximately 12% of them detected only once. Of the sample, around 3% is held by the ten largest clones.

The sequenced sample was PBMCs from the stem cell graft donor, obtained from the stem cell graft. This TCR came from a human donor who donated a stem cell graft to a child with acute lymphoblastic leukemia. The sequence links TRBV6-1 to TRBJ1-4; the central 7 bases match TRBD1. The CDR3 in this case is CASKEGQAATNEKLFF. The nucleotide sequence is given as TGTGCCAGCAAAGAAGGACAGGCCGCAACTAATGAAAAACTGTTTTTT.